This T cell receptor beta chain was documented in a study of blood T cell repertoires in COVID-19. Looked up from germline, CDR1 is SGHDT and CDR2 is YYEEEE. The CDR3 totals 15 residues. V lost 0 bases, J lost 4 bases, and 1 base stayed unmatched. TCRdb keeps only in-frame clones here, not all; method: immunoSEQ multiplex PCR. The sample includes 100,000 to 150,000 clones, 85% to 90% seen only once; the top ten take roughly a sixth. The TCR comes from a man in his fifties with active or convalescent COVID-19. Sequencing used peripheral blood. The chain recombines TRBV5-6 with TRBJ2-2; 9 bases are a match to TRBD2. The CDR3 DNA reads TGTGCCAGCAGCTTGGTAGCGGGGGCCACCGGGGAGCTGTTTTTT. Protein sequence: CASSLVAGATGELFF.